A selection of T cell receptor beta chains follows, all from one sample in a study of blood T cell repertoires in COVID-19. Data came from immunoSEQ multiplex PCR; TCRdb stores just in-frame clones and leaves some out. The sample has 130,000 or so clones; 88% are singletons. Sequenced material: peripheral blood. The receptors derive from a woman in her fifties or sixties with acute or convalescent COVID-19. Each CDR3 is given with its conserved first and last residue. Fields, in order: J gene, V gene, CDR3 protein.

TRBJ2-7 TRBV15 CATSRDYQGDEQYF
TRBJ2-7 TRBV28 CASSLGTVRDF
TRBJ1-1 TRBV7-8 CASSYNPTDTEAFF
TRBJ1-1 TRBV19 CASSTLHSWTGGEAFF
TRBJ2-3 TRBV19 CASRDGTVGPDTQYF
TRBJ2-1 TRBV19 CASRRPAGDSEQFF
TRBJ2-3 TRBV7-2 CASREQGGTDTQYF
TRBJ2-5 TRBV7-3 CASSRTVQETQYF
TRBJ2-3 TRBV4-2 CASSQVQRRGYEDTQYF
TRBJ2-2 TRBV7-2 CASSSRAGSTGELFF
TRBJ1-5 TRBV25-1 CASSESRSSNQPQHF
TRBJ1-2 TRBV24-1 CATSDRRQGPAGYTF
TRBJ2-5 TRBV6-5 CASSYSSFQETQYF
TRBJ2-3 TRBV7-9 CASSFQRGSTDTQYF
TRBJ2-1 TRBV4-3 CASSYRDRGLNEQFF
TRBJ1-2 TRBV3-1/TRBV3-2 CASSLPGVGYTF
TRBJ1-1 TRBV18 CASSSSGTGGPEAFF
TRBJ1-6 TRBV30 CAWSSRQGASPLHF
TRBJ1-2 TRBV29-1 CSVDAWQGAFYGYTF
TRBJ2-2 TRBV11-1 CASSLAGAYTGELFF
TRBJ1-5 TRBV6-1 CASSEAGLHQPQHF
TRBJ1-5 TRBV7-2 CASSRNIGTGGMEPQHF
TRBJ2-1 TRBV4-3 CASSQVRLAAYNEQFF
TRBJ2-1 TRBV7-9 CASSSNRRTGPGEQFF
TRBJ2-3 TRBV7-9 CASSQSGTSGSTDTQYF
TRBJ2-4 TRBV29-1 CSARRQGFNIQYF
TRBJ2-7 TRBV7-9 CASSFLVPQGYEQYF
TRBJ1-4 TRBV7-9 CASSSDRLREKLFF
TRBJ1-5 TRBV18 CASSPATYRGGNQPQHF
TRBJ2-7 TRBV2 CASRGTGGAHEQYF
TRBJ2-3 TRBV7-9 CAGGETTSGEDTQYF
TRBJ1-5 TRBV18 CASSLTGGQSNQPQHF
TRBJ2-1 TRBV30 CAWSVGGTVLSEQFF
TRBJ2-5 TRBV7-6 CASSLGGSEQETQYF
TRBJ1-5 TRBV30 CAWSITTGINQPQHF
TRBJ1-2 TRBV28 CASSPGPNYGYTF
TRBJ2-2 TRBV18 CASSQRPSGMTGELFF
TRBJ1-1 TRBV6-5 CASSSHKQGDTEAFF
TRBJ1-3 TRBV6-5 CASSYSAGTGNTIYF
TRBJ1-2 TRBV9 CASSPRTGTANYGYTF
TRBJ1-3 TRBV7-8 CASSLAVGAGNTIYF